This T cell receptor beta chain was sequenced during a study of blood T cell repertoires in COVID-19. In the study overall: Researchers got acute and convalescent COVID-19 samples from the United States, Italy and Spain. PBMCs, B-cell-depleted T cells, or T cells were the source of the cDNA or gDNA that made up the material.

This CDR3 spans 17 amino acids. The ends lost 5 bases at V and 4 bases at J; junction bases unmatched: 11. In germline, CDR1 is SGHRS, CDR2 YFSETQ. Original processing methods: Estimation of nucleated cell counts was performed using reference gene primer amplification. The data were produced by immunoSEQ multiplex PCR, yet TCRdb's version contains in-frame clones alone and is incomplete. D and trimming were read from the DNA, whereas the V and J calls and clone size are those reported in that table. Counted here are 100,000 or so clones, around 94% occurring once; the ten biggest clones make up around 5.8%.

The specimen sequenced was peripheral blood. V is TRBV5-1 and J is TRBJ2-5; 13 nucleotides line up with TRBD2. The source is a man between 50 and 59 years old with active COVID-19. Here the CDR3 reads CASSPGTSGAGAETQYF. The CDR3 DNA reads TGCGCCAGCAGTCCCGGGACTAGCGGGGCAGGGGCAGAGACCCAGTACTTC. The full variable domain, in which reference TRBV5-1 and TRBJ2-5 provide the parts outside the CDR3, is KAGVTQTPRYLIKTRGQQVTLSCSPISGHRSVSWYQQTPGQGLQFLFEYFSETQRNKGNFPGRFSGRQFSNSRSEMNVSTLELGDSALYLCASSPGTSGAGAETQYFGPGTRLLVL.